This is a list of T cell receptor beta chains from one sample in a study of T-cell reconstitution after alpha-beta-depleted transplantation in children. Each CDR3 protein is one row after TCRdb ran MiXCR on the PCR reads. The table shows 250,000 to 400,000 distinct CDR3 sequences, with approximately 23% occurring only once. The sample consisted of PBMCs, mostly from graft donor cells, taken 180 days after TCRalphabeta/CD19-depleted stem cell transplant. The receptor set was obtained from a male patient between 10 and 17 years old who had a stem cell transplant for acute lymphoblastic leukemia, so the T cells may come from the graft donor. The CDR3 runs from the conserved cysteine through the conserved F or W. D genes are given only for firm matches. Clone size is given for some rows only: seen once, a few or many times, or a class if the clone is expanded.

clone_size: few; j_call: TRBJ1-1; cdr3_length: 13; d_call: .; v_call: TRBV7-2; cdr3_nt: TGTGCCAGCAGCTATAGGACCCTAGCTGAAGCTTTCTTT; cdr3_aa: CASSYRTLAEAFF
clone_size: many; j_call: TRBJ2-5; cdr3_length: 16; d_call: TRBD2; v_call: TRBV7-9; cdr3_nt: TGTGCCAGCAGCTTCGGACTAGCGCCATTACAAGAGACCCAGTACTTC; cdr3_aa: CASSFGLAPLQETQYF
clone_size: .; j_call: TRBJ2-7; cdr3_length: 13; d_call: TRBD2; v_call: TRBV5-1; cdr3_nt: TGCGCCAGCAGGGCGGGAGGGCTCATTGAGCAGTACTTC; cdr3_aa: CASRAGGLIEQYF
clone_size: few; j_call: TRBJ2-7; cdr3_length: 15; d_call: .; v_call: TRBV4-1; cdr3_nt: TGCGCCAGCAGCCAAGTAACCTTGGGGAACTACGAGCAGTACTTC; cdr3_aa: CASSQVTLGNYEQYF
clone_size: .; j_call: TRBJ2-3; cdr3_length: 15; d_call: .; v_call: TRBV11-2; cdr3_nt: TGTGCCAGCAGCCCACCCGGGTTTCTCACAGATACGCAGTATTTT; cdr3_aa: CASSPPGFLTDTQYF
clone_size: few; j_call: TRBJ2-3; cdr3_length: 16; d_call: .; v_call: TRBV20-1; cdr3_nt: TGCAGTGCTAGTAGCCATAGACTACGAAGCACAGATACGCAGTATTTT; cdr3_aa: CSASSHRLRSTDTQYF
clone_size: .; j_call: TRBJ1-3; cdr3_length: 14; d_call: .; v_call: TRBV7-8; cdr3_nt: TGTGCCATCGAAGAGGATTTCTCTGGAAACACCATATATTTT; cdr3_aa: CAIEEDFSGNTIYF
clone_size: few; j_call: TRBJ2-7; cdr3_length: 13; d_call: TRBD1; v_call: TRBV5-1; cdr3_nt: TGCGCCAGCAGCTTGGGGACAGGGGGCGAGCAGTACTTC; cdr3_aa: CASSLGTGGEQYF
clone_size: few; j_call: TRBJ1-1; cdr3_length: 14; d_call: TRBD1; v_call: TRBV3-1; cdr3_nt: TGTGCCAGCAGCCAAGGACAGGGGCGCACTGAAGCTTTCTTT; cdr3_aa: CASSQGQGRTEAFF
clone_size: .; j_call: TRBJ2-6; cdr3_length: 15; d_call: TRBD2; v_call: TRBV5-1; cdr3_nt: TGCGCCAGCAGGTCTAGCGGGACTGGGGCCAACGTCCTGACTTTC; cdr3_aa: CASRSSGTGANVLTF
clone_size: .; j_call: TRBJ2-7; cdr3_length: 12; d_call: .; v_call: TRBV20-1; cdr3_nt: TGCAGTGCTAGATCCCTGTTGTACGAGCAGTACTTC; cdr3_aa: CSARSLLYEQYF
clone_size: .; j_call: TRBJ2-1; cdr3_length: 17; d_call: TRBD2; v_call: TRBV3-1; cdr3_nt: TGTGCCAGCAGCCAAGGGGCTAGCGGGAGCCTCCGGAATGAGCAGTTCTTC; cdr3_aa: CASSQGASGSLRNEQFF
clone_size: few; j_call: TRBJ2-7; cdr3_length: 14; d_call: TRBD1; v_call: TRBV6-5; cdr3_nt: TGTGCCAGCAGTTACAGGGACAGCTCCTACGAGCAGTACTTC; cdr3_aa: CASSYRDSSYEQYF
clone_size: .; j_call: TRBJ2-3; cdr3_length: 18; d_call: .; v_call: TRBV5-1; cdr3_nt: TGCGCCAGCAGCCATCCCCGAGGAGGGACCCCTAGCACAGATACGCAGTATTTT; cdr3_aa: CASSHPRGGTPSTDTQYF
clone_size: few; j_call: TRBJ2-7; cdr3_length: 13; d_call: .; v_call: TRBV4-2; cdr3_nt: TGTGCCAGCAGCCAGGAACTAATTTACGAGCAGTACTTC; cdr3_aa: CASSQELIYEQYF
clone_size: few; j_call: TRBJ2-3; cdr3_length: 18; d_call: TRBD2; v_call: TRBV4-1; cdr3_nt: TGCGCCAGCAGCCATTTACCGGGACTAGCGGGAACCGCAGATACGCAGTATTTT; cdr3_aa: CASSHLPGLAGTADTQYF
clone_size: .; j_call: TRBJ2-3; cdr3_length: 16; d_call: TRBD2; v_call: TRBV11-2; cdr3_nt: TGTGCCAGCAGAGAAATTAGCGGGAGGATGAGAGATACGCAGTATTTT; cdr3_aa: CASREISGRMRDTQYF
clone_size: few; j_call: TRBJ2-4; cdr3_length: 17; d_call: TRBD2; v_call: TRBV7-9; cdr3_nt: TGTGCCAGCAGCTTTCGGCTAGCGGGAGGTTACGAAAACATTCAGTACTTC; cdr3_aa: CASSFRLAGGYENIQYF
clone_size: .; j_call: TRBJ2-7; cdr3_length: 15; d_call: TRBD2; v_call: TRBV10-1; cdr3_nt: TGCGCCAGCAGTGAGTCAATTAGCGGGAGGTACGAGCAGTACTTC; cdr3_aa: CASSESISGRYEQYF
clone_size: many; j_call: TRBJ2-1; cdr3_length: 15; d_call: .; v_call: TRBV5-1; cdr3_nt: TGCGCCAGCAGCTTGGACCCGGGGCCCTACAATGAGCAGTTCTTC; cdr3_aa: CASSLDPGPYNEQFF
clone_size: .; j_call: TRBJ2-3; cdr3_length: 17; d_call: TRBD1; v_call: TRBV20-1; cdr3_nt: TGCAGTGCCGCCTTGCCCGGGACAGGGTCGTGGCGGGATACGCAGTATTTT; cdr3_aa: CSAALPGTGSWRDTQYF
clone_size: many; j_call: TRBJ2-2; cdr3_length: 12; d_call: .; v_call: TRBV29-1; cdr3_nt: TGCAGTGGGGGCCTCTACACCGGGGAGCTGTTTTTT; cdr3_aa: CSGGLYTGELFF
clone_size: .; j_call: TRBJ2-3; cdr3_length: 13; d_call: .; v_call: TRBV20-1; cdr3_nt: TGCAGTGCTAGCTCCGGGAACACAGATACGCAGTATTTT; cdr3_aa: CSASSGNTDTQYF
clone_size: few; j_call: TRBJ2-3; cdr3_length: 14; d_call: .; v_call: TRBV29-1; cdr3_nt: TGCAGCGTGGCTCAGAGGCTAAGCACAGATACGCAGTATTTT; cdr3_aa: CSVAQRLSTDTQYF
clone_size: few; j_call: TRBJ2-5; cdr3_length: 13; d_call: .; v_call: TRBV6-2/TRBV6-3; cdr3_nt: TGTGCCAGCAGTTACGTAGTGCAAGAGACCCAGTACTTC; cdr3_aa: CASSYVVQETQYF
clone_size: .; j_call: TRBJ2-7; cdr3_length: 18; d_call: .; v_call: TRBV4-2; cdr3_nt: TGTACCAGCAGCCAAGATCGGGGCCTTAGCCCTTCCTCCTACGAGCAGTACTTC; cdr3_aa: CTSSQDRGLSPSSYEQYF
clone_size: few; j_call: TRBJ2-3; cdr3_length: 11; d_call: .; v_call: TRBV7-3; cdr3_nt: TGTGCCAGCAGCGGAGAAGATACGCAGTATTTT; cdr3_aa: CASSGEDTQYF
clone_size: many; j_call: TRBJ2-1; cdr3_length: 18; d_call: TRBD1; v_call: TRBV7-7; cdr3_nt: TGTGCCAGCAGCCAGAGTCCCGGGACAGGGTACTCCTACAATGAGCAGTTCTTC; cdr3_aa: CASSQSPGTGYSYNEQFF
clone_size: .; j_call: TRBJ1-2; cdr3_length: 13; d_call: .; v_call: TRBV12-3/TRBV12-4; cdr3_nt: TGTGCCAGCAGGCCGAAGGGGGACTATGGCTACACCTTC; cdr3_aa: CASRPKGDYGYTF
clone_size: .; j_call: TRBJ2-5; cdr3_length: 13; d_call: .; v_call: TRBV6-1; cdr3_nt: TGTGCCACCACGCCTGGATCACAAGAGACCCAGTACTTC; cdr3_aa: CATTPGSQETQYF
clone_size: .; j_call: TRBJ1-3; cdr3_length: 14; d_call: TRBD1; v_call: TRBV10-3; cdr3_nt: TGTGCCATCAGTGCGACAGGGATGGGAAACACCATATATTTT; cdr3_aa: CAISATGMGNTIYF
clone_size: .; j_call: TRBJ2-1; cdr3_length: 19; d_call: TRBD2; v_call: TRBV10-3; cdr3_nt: TGTGCCATCAGTCTTTCGGGACTAGCGCAATTAAGCTCCTACAATGAGCAGTTCTTC; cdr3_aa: CAISLSGLAQLSSYNEQFF
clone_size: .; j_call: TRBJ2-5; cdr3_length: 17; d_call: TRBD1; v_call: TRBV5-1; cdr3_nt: TGCGCCAGCAGCTCCGGGACAGGTCTGTTTGGTAGAGGGACCCAGTACTTC; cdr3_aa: CASSSGTGLFGRGTQYF
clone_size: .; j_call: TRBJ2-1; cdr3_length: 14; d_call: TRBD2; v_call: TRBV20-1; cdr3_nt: TGCAGTGCTAGATATGGGGGACTATACAATGAGCAGTTCTTC; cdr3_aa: CSARYGGLYNEQFF
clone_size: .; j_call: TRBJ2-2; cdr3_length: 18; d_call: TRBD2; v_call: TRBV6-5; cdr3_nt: TGTGCCAGCAGTTACCCCGATCTACTAGCGGGAGTAACCGGGGAGCTGTTTTTT; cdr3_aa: CASSYPDLLAGVTGELFF
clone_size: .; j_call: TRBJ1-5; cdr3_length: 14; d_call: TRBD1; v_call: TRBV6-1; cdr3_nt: TGTGCCAGCAGCACGGGACAGATCAATCAGCCCCAGCATTTT; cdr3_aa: CASSTGQINQPQHF
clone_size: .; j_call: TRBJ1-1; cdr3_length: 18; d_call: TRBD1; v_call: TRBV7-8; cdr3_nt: TGTGCCAGCAGCTTAGCGCCACTACAGGGGGCGTGGGGCACTGAAGCTTTCTTT; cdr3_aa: CASSLAPLQGAWGTEAFF
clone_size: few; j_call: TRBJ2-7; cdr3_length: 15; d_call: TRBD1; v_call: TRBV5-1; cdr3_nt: TGCGCCAGCAGCTTGGGGGACAGGGAGCGCTACGAGCAGTACTTC; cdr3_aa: CASSLGDRERYEQYF
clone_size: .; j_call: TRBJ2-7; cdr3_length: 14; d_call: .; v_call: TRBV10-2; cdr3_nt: TGCGCCAGCAGTGAGTTGGAGGGGAGCTACGAGCAGTACTTC; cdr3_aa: CASSELEGSYEQYF
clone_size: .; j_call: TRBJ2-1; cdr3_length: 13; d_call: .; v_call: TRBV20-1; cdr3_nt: TGCAGTGCGCCCGGACATCTTGTGGATGAGCAGTTCTTC; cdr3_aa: CSAPGHLVDEQFF
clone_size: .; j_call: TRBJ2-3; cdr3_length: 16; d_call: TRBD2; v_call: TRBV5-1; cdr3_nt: TGCGCCAGCAGCTTACTAGCGGGGATCTCCACAGATACGCAGTATTTT; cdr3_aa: CASSLLAGISTDTQYF
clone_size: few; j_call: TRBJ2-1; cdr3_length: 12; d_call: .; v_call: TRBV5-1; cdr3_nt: TGCGCCAGCTACCAGGGACCCAATGAGCAGTTCTTC; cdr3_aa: CASYQGPNEQFF
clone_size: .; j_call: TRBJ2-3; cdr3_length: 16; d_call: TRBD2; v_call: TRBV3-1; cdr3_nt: TGTGCCAGCAGCCCCCGGACTAGAGCAGGCACAGATACGCAGTATTTT; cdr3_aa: CASSPRTRAGTDTQYF
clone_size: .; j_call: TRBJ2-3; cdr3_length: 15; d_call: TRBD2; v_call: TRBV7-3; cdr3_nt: TGTGCCAGCAGCCGGGGGGGGTCCCGGGCAGATACGCAGTATTTT; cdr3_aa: CASSRGGSRADTQYF
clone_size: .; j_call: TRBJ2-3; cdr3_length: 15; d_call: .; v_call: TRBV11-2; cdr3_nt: TGTGCCAGCAGCCAGATGGCCCCGCGGGGAGATACGCAGTATTTT; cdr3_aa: CASSQMAPRGDTQYF
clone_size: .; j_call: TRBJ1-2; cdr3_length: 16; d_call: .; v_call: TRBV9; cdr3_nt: TGTGCCAGCAGCGTCTTACTCGCAGGGGTTAACTATGGCTACACCTTC; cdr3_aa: CASSVLLAGVNYGYTF
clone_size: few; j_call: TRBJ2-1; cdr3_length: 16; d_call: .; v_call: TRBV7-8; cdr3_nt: TGTGCCAGCAGCTTAGAAGCCCTTAGATCTCGGAATGAGCAGTTCTTC; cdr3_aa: CASSLEALRSRNEQFF
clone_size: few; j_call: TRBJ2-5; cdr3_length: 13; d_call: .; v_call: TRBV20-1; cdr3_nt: TGCAGTGCTACTCAAGGGGGGGGGGAGACCCAGTACTTC; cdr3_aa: CSATQGGGETQYF
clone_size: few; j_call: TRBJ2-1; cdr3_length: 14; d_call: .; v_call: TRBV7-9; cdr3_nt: TGTGCCAGCAGCCCCCCAGGGACCTACAATGAGCAGTTCTTC; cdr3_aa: CASSPPGTYNEQFF
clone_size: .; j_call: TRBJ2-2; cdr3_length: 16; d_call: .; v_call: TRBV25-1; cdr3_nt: TGTGCCAGCAGTGAACTGGTGACAGCCAACACCGGGGAGCTGTTTTTT; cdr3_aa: CASSELVTANTGELFF
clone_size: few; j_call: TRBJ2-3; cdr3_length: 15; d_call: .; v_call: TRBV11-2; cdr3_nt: TGTGCCAGCACCGACCAACAGGATTTCACAGATACGCAGTATTTT; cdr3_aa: CASTDQQDFTDTQYF
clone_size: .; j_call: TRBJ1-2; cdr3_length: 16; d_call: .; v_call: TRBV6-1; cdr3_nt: TGTGCCAGCAGTGAAGTGCTGGGGCCAAGTAACTATGGCTACACCTTC; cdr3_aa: CASSEVLGPSNYGYTF
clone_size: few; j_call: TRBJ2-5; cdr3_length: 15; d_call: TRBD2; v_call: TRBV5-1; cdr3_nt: TGCGCCAGCAGCTTGGCTAGCGGGTTTCAAGAGACCCAGTACTTC; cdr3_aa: CASSLASGFQETQYF
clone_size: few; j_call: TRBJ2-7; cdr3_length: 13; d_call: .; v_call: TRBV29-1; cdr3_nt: TGCAGCGTTGTAGGGGAGAGCTCCTACGAGCAGTACTTC; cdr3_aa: CSVVGESSYEQYF
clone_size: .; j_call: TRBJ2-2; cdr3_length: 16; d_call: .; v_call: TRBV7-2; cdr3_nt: TGTGCCAGCACCTTAGTTTTAGCAGGGCTTTCCGGGGAGCTGTTTTTT; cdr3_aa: CASTLVLAGLSGELFF
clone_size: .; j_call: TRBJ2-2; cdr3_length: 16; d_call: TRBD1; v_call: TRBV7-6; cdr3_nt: TGTGCCAGCACCCTTAGAGGGGGCAGGTTAGCCGGGGAGCTGTTTTTT; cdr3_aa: CASTLRGGRLAGELFF